These T cell receptor beta chains were read from a single sample in a study of T cells in localized non-small cell lung cancer. Clones were read by immunoSEQ multiplex PCR, and TCRdb kept only the in-frame ones, dropping some. The sample includes some 21,000 clones, roughly 90% of them seen just once. Sample: peripheral blood, taken before any cancer treatment. The origin of the receptors is a man aged 40 to 75 with stage I lung adenocarcinoma. The CDR3 runs from the conserved cysteine through the conserved F or W. Each record gives: clone size, D gene, J gene, V gene, CDR3 DNA, CDR3 protein. The D gene is left open where the match is weak. Not every row has a clone size; where given, it reads once, few, many or a size class.

>NA|TRBD2|TRBJ2-1|TRBV4-2
TGTGCCAGCAGCCAAGGGGTATTAGGTCTAGCGGTGGGTTTCAATGAGCAGTTCTTC
CASSQGVLGLAVGFNEQFF
>NA|TRBD2|TRBJ2-1|TRBV7-3
TGTGCCAGCAGCTTGGATGGCGGGAGGGGCTACAATGAGCAGTTCTTC
CASSLDGGRGYNEQFF
>medium-sized|TRBD1|TRBJ2-7|TRBV7-9
TGTGCCAGCAGCCTTTCCCCCGGGACAGGGATCTCCTACGAGCAGTACTTC
CASSLSPGTGISYEQYF
>once|TRBD1|TRBJ1-2|TRBV5-1
TGCGCCAGCAGCTTGGACGGTTCAGGGGGAGGCTACACCTTC
CASSLDGSGGGYTF
>NA|NA|TRBJ1-2|TRBV19
TGTGCCAGTTCAAGGGGAATTTCTGACGGCTACACCTTC
CASSRGISDGYTF
>NA|NA|TRBJ2-4|TRBV14
TGTGCCAGCAGCCAAGAGAGGGGAAACATTCAGTACTTC
CASSQERGNIQYF
>NA|NA|TRBJ2-2|TRBV4-2
TGTGCCAGCAGCCAAGCTCGTACACTGAACACCGGGGAGCTGTTTTTT
CASSQARTLNTGELFF
>NA|NA|TRBJ2-3|TRBV7-3
TGTGCCAGCAGCCAAGGGAGAGGGGCTAGCACAGATACGCAGTATTTT
CASSQGRGASTDTQYF
>NA|NA|TRBJ2-7|TRBV5-1
TGCGCCAGCAGTAGGGACTCCTACGAGCAGTACTTC
CASSRDSYEQYF
>NA|TRBD1|TRBJ2-3|TRBV6-5
TGTGCCACCGGACAGGGGGGCTCAGATACGCAGTATTTT
CATGQGGSDTQYF